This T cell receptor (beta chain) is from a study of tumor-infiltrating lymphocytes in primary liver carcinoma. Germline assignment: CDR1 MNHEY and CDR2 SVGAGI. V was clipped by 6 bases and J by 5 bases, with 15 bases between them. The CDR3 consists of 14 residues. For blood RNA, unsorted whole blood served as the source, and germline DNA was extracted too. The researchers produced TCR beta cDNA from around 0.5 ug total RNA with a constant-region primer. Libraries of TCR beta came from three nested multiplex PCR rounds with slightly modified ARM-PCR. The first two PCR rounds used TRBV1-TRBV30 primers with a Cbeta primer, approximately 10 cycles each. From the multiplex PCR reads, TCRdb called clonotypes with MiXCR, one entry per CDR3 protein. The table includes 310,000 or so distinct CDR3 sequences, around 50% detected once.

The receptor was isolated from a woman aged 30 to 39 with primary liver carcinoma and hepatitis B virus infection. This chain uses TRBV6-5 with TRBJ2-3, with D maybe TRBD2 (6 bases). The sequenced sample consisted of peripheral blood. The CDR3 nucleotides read TGTGCCAGCAGGGGTAGGCGGGATCTAGATACGCAGTATTTT. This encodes CASRGRRDLDTQYF.